These 3 T cell receptor beta chains originate from one sample sequenced in a study of T cells in Graves' hyperthyroidism and ophthalmopathy. What was amplified from RNA transcripts were TCR beta CDR3 regions. First-round RT-PCR targeting the TCR CDR3 was performed with the HTBI primer set. TCRdb reanalysed the multiplex PCR reads using MiXCR and keeps one entry per CDR3 protein. This sample yields roughly 350,000 distinct CDR3 sequences, of which approximately 14% are seen a single time; around a fifth belongs to the top ten. Sequencing was carried out using blood. These receptors all stem from a young woman with Graves' ophthalmopathy.

A note on this clonotype: A much larger clone differs by one base, so this may be a read error. J is TRBJ1-3 and V is TRBV7-9, with a weak D call TRBD1 (5 bases). Germline CDR1 is SEHNR and CDR2 is FQNEAQ (reference sequence). The CDR3 totals 15 residues. CDR3 sequence reads: CASSPMTARGSTIYF. CDR3 coding DNA: TGTGCCAGCAGCCCTATGACAGCCCGGGGAAGCACCATATATTTT.

This clonotype appeared many times. The rearrangement links TRBV20-1 to TRBJ2-3, with 15 bases aligning to TRBD2. From germline, CDR1 is DFQATT and CDR2 SNEGSKA (reference sequence). The CDR3 totals 16 residues. The CDR3, as DNA: TGCAGGGGGGTTGGGACTAGCGGGGGGTACGTAGGTACGCAGTATTTT. It yields the protein CRGVGTSGGYVGTQYF.

This clonotype was recorded at least ten times. This chain joins TRBV20-1 and TRBJ2-3, with TRBD2 matching 10 bases. The V and J ends lost 5 bases and 1 base, in that order; junction bases with no gene match: 6. CDR1 is DFQATT and CDR2 is SNEGSKA in the germline V gene (reference sequence). CDR3 length: 15 amino acids. The CDR3 reads CSAYLLAGGTDTQYF. In DNA, the CDR3 is TGCAGTGCTTATCTTCTAGCGGGGGGCACAGATACGCAGTATTTT.